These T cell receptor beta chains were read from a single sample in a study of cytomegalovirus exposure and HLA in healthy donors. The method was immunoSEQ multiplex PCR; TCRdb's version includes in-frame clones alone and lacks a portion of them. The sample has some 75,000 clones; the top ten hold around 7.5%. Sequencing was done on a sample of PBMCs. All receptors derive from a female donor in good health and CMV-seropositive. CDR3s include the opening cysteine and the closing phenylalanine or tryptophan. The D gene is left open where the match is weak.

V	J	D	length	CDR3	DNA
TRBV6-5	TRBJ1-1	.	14	CASRLRGGHTEAFF	TGTGCCAGCAGACTGCGGGGAGGGCATACTGAAGCTTTCTTT
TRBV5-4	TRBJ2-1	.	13	CASSLPGENEQFF	TGTGCCAGCAGCTTGCCAGGGGAGAATGAGCAGTTCTTC
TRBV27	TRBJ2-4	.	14	CASSFGAGDNIQYF	TGTGCCAGCAGTTTTGGGGCAGGGGATAACATTCAGTACTTC
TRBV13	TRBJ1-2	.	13	CASSRGVSYGYTF	TGTGCCAGCAGCCGGGGGGTTTCCTATGGCTACACCTTC
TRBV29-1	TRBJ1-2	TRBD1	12	CSVRDREGGYTF	TGCAGCGTCCGGGACAGGGAAGGTGGCTACACCTTC
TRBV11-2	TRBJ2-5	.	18	CASSAGQPVLQIRETQYF	TGTGCCAGCAGCGCGGGACAGCCCGTCCTCCAGATTCGGGAGACCCAGTACTTC
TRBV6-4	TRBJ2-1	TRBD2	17	CASSVLAGGQSHNEQFF	TGTGCCAGCAGCGTACTAGCGGGGGGGCAGTCCCACAATGAGCAGTTCTTC
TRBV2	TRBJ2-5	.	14	CASSVREIQETQYF	TGTGCCAGCTCAGTGCGGGAAATCCAAGAGACCCAGTACTTC
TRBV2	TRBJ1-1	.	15	CASSDPTRLNTEAFF	TGTGCCAGCAGTGATCCCACCAGGTTGAACACTGAAGCTTTCTTT
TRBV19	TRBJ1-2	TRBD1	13	CASSSDRPTGYTF	TGTGCCAGTAGTTCGGACAGGCCCACGGGCTACACCTTC
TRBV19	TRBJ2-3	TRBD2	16	CASSDRSGGAADTQYF	TGTGCCAGTAGTGATCGTAGCGGGGGGGCAGCAGATACGCAGTATTTT
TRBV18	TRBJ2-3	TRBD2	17	CASSSGTSGRAADTQYF	TGTGCCAGCTCATCTGGGACTAGCGGGAGGGCCGCTGATACGCAGTATTTT
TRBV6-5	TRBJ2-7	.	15	CASSPGTLGSYEQYF	TGCGCCAGCAGTCCGGGGACACTGGGCTCCTACGAGCAGTACTTC
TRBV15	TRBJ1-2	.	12	CATSPSGYGYTF	TGTGCCACCAGCCCGTCGGGCTATGGCTACACCTTC
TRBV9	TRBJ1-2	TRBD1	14	CASSPRQGNYGYTF	TGTGCCAGCAGCCCACGACAGGGGAACTATGGCTACACCTTC
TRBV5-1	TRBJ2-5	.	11	CASRGRETQYF	TGCGCCAGCAGGGGCCGGGAGACCCAGTACTTC
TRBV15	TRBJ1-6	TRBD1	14	CATSIRGRDSPLHF	TGTGCCACCAGCATCAGGGGGCGGGATTCACCCCTCCACTTT
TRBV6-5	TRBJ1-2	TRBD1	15	CASSTPGGPNYGYTF	TGTGCCAGCAGTACCCCAGGGGGCCCTAACTATGGCTACACCTTC
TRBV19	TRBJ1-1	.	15	CASSIDRAGNTEAFF	TGTGCCAGTAGTATAGATCGGGCGGGGAACACTGAAGCTTTCTTT
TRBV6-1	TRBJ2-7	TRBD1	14	CASGAGTVSYEQYF	TGTGCCAGCGGGGCTGGGACAGTCTCCTACGAGCAGTACTTC
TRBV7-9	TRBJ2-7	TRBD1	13	CASRQGVGYEQYF	TGTGCCAGCAGACAGGGGGTAGGCTACGAGCAGTACTTC
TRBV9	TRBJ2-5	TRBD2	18	CASSVGGLAGVSQETQYF	TGTGCCAGCAGCGTAGGTGGACTAGCGGGGGTATCCCAAGAGACCCAGTACTTC
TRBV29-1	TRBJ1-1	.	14	CSVEWTVTNTEAFF	TGCAGCGTTGAATGGACAGTGACGAACACTGAAGCTTTCTTT
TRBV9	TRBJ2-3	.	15	CASSVGGGRTDTQYF	TGTGCCAGCAGCGTAGGAGGGGGTCGCACAGATACGCAGTATTTT
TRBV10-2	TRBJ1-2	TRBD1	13	CASSATGDYGYTF	TGCGCCAGCAGTGCGACAGGGGACTATGGCTACACCTTC
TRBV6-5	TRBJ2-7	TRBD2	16	CASSYSSGGSSYEQYF	TGTGCCAGCAGTTACTCTAGCGGGGGAAGCTCCTACGAGCAGTACTTC
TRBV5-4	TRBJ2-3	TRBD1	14	CASSRDRVQNTQYF	TGTGCCAGCAGTCGGGACAGGGTACAGAATACGCAGTATTTT
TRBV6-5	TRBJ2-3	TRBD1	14	CASRRGLSGDTQYF	TGTGCCAGCAGGAGGGGGCTTTCGGGAGATACGCAGTATTTT
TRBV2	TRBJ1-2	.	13	CASSGGLNYGYTF	TGTGCCAGCAGTGGGGGGCTTAACTATGGCTACACCTTC
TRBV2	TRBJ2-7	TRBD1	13	CANRRDSHYEQYF	TGTGCCAACCGTAGGGACAGCCATTACGAGCAGTACTTC
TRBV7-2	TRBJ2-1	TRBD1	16	CASSPSGNSLRGQQFF	TGTGCCAGCAGCCCTTCCGGGAATAGCTTGAGGGGGCAGCAGTTCTTC